This entry lists 28 T cell receptor beta chains sequenced from one sample in a study of blood T cells in healthy people across ages. With a J-beta primer mix and a sample-barcoded 5' primer, a second PCR ran about 7 to 12 cycles. TCRdb re-called the 5' RACE reads through MiXCR, storing one row per CDR3 protein. The sample has roughly 2 million distinct CDR3 sequences, around half seen once; the top ten hold roughly 2%. Sequenced sample: blood. These receptors were obtained from a woman between 40 and 50 years old in good health.

J is TRBJ2-5 and V is TRBV12-3 or TRBV12-4; D is unclear. The J call is doubtful: the DNA matches TRBJ2-1 better. The CDR3 consists of 13 residues. The CDR3 DNA reads TGTGCCAGCACCTCAGACTCAAAAGAGACCCAGTTCTTC. Translating gives CASTSDSKETQFF.

As concerns this clonotype: Mismatch with germline at one junction end may stem from a read error. The chain combines TRBV7-2 with TRBJ2-1; D unresolved. With the DNA end fitting TRBJ2-7 better, the J assignment may be wrong. The CDR3 consists of 15 residues. In germline, CDR1 is SGHTA, CDR2 FQGNSA. CDR3 residues: CANSPSRSSYNEQYF. The CDR3 region has the DNA TGTGCCAACAGCCCGTCACGGAGCTCCTACAATGAGCAGTACTTC.

The chain joins TRBV4-3 to TRBJ2-1; 8 bases align to TRBD2. Germline lookup yields CDR1 LGHNA and CDR2 YSLEER. The CDR3 runs 16 residues. V gave up 3 bases and J gave up 8 bases; unmatched junction bases: 12. In nucleotides, the CDR3 is TGCGCCAGCAGCCAGACCGGGGTAGCGGGGTGTTATGAGCAGTTCTTC. Translation gives CASSQTGVAGCYEQFF.

The chain employs TRBV7-9 and TRBJ2-7; unclear D gene. With the DNA end fitting TRBJ2-4 better, the J assignment may be wrong. The length of the CDR3 is 14 residues. Per germline, CDR1 SEHNR and CDR2 FQNEAQ (reference sequence). CDR3 in DNA: TGTGCCAGCAGCTCCTACAGAGGCGGAGACATTCAGTACTTC. It specifies CASSSYRGGDIQYF.

The J gene is TRBJ1-6, the V gene TRBV7-8; 7 bases are shared with TRBD1. The V gene's germline CDR1 is SGHVS and CDR2 FQNEAQ. This CDR3 has 16 amino acids. The V segment lost 1 base and the J segment 10 bases; nucleotides outside the gene matches: 10. For the CDR3, the DNA is TGTGCCAGCAGCTTAGGTATTCCGGGACAGACGTCACCCCTCCACTTT. This encodes CASSLGIPGQTSPLHF.

This clonotype was seen a single time. The chain couples TRBV5-1 to TRBJ2-4; D is perhaps TRBD1 or TRBD2 (5 bases each). The closer fit of TRBJ2-7 to the DNA end suggests the J call may be wrong. The germline gives CDR1 SGHRS, CDR2 YFSETQ. The CDR3 contains 16 residues. The CDR3 loop is CASSPYRGQGQGEQYF. In DNA, the CDR3 is TGCGCCAGCAGCCCCTACCGGGGCCAGGGTCAGGGCGAGCAGTACTTC.

The CDR3 loop reads CASSQDRLAGQETQYF. Here the CDR3 DNA reads TGCGCCAGCAGCCAAGATCGGCTAGCGGGGCAAGAGACCCAGTACTTC. V gene TRBV4-3 combines with J gene TRBJ2-5; the match to TRBD2 covers 9 bases. V lost 0 bases and J lost 2; bases outside the gene matches: 4. The CDR3 sequence is 16 residues long. Germline CDR1 LGHNA, CDR2 YSLEER.

The V and J genes are TRBV28 and TRBJ2-5; D is undetermined. Germline lookup yields CDR1 MDHEN and CDR2 SYDVKM. CDR3 size: 13 residues. V was cut by 4 bases and J by 1 base, with 7 bases left in between. This CDR3 reads CASSWPGQETQYF. In DNA form, the CDR3 reads TGTGCCAGCAGTTGGCCAGGCCAAGAGACCCAGTACTTC.

The J gene is TRBJ2-7, the V gene TRBV29-1; 9 bases line up with TRBD2. V lost 3 bases, J lost 7 bases, and 10 bases stayed unmatched. The CDR3 contains 14 residues. Germline loops: CDR1 SQVTM, CDR2 ANQGSEA. CDR3 in amino acids: CSVDRLAAYNEQYF. As DNA, the CDR3 is TGCAGCGTTGATCGACTAGCGGCCTACAATGAGCAGTACTTC.

This clonotype was counted between two and nine times. CDR3 DNA: TGCGCCAGCAGCCAAGGTACGACAGACCAAGAGACCCAGTACTTC. It specifies CASSQGTTDQETQYF. This sequence joins TRBV4-1 and TRBJ2-5, with a tentative D call TRBD1 (5 bases). This CDR3 region has 15 residues. Per germline, CDR1 MGHRA and CDR2 YSYEKL. V was trimmed by 1 base and J by 0 bases, leaving 9 bases between them.

The chain is built from TRBV2 and TRBJ1-2; 7 bases are a match to TRBD1. The CDR3 runs 13 residues. With 8 bases clipped from V and 1 base from J, the junction kept 4 bases outside the gene matches. Per the germline V gene, CDR1 is SNHLY and CDR2 is FYNNEI. The CDR3: CASGGGLNYGYTF. The DNA of the CDR3 is TGTGCCAGCGGAGGGGGCCTTAACTATGGCTACACCTTC.

This clonotype was seen a handful of times. V gene TRBV6-5 combines with J gene TRBJ2-1, with 8 nucleotides matching TRBD2. Germline V gene sequence: CDR1 MNHEY, CDR2 SVGAGI. The CDR3 has 15 residues. Trimming took 1 base from V and 4 from J; bases not matched to a gene: 3. In nucleotides, the CDR3 is TGTGCCAGCAGTTACTGGGGACTAGGGTACAATGAGCAGTTCTTC. It yields the protein CASSYWGLGYNEQFF.

This rearrangement joins TRBV6-2 or TRBV6-3 to TRBJ2-3, with 10 bases that match TRBD2. Germline assignment: CDR1 MNHEY and CDR2 SVGEGT. This CDR3 has 17 residues. The trim removed 5 bases at V and 2 bases at J, leaving 10 bases unmatched. The CDR3 coding sequence is TGTGCCAGCAGTCCACACGGGACTAGCGTGGTCACAGATACGCAGTATTTT. Residues: CASSPHGTSVVTDTQYF.

V gene TRBV18 combines with J gene TRBJ2-5; D is ambiguous. The CDR3 is made up of 13 amino acids. CDR1 and CDR2 from the germline V gene are KGHSH and LQKENI. Trimming took 3 bases from V and 3 from J, leaving 8 bases between them. The DNA of the CDR3 is TGTGCCAGCTCACCGAACACGAAAGAGACCCAGTACTTC. Protein: CASSPNTKETQYF.

This sequence joins TRBV7-2 and TRBJ2-5; D not resolved. This CDR3 has 13 residues. Germline CDR1 SGHTA, CDR2 FQGNSA. Trimming removed 4 bases at V and 4 bases at J, with 10 bases between. DNA for the CDR3: TGTGCCAGCAGCTCTCAACCCCCAGAGACCCAGTACTTC. This sequence encodes CASSSQPPETQYF.

Worth noting for this clonotype: The junction departs from the called germline gene at one end, perhaps through a read error. The rearrangement uses TRBV20-1 and TRBJ2-6; weak D call: TRBD1 (5 bases). The CDR3 runs to 12 residues. In germline, CDR1 is DFQATT, CDR2 SNEGSKA (reference sequence). The CDR3 DNA follows: TGCAGTGCTAGGAATGGGGCCAACGCCCTGACTTTC. Translating it yields CSARNGANALTF.

In its sample, this clonotype was seen a few times. The V and J genes are TRBV15 and TRBJ2-7; D is tentatively TRBD1 or TRBD2 (6 bases each). V was pared by 1 base and J by 0 bases, with 19 bases between. Germline-derived CDR1 and CDR2 are LNHNV and YYDKDF (reference sequence). The CDR3 contains 18 residues. CDR3 coding DNA: TGTGCCACCAGCAGAGTTGTCGTTCGGGGGCCAAACTCCTACGAGCAGTACTTC. Protein product: CATSRVVVRGPNSYEQYF.

The V and J genes are TRBV29-1 and TRBJ2-3, with TRBD2 matching 8 bases. The germline CDR1 and CDR2 sequences are SQVTM and ANQGSEA. Trimming cost V 7 bases and J 0 bases; bases outside gene matches: 18. CDR3 size: 18 residues. The CDR3 bases are TGCAGCGCTCTGACTAGCGCGGTCCCTATCGTTAGCACAGATACGCAGTATTTT. This gives the protein CSALTSAVPIVSTDTQYF.

The J gene is TRBJ1-4, the V gene TRBV6-5; possible D gene TRBD1, 6 bases. V lost 2 bases, J lost 5 bases, and 12 bases lay in between. CDR1 is MNHEY, CDR2 SVGAGI, per germline. The CDR3 length is 15 residues. The CDR3 region is CASSYRTGMNEKLFF. The CDR3 nucleotides are TGTGCCAGCAGTTACCGAACAGGGATGAATGAAAAACTGTTTTTT.

The rearrangement joins TRBV27 to TRBJ2-7, with D unresolved. The CDR3 contains 14 residues. Per germline, CDR1 MNHEY and CDR2 SMNVEV (reference sequence). V shed 8 bases and J shed 2 bases, with 16 bases lying between them. CDR3 protein: CASSYGTAPYEQYF. The CDR3 coding sequence is TGTGCCAGCTCCTACGGTACCGCCCCCTACGAGCAGTACTTC.

Comment on this clonotype: At one of its ends the junction is not consistent with the germline gene, which may arise from a read error. This chain links TRBV27 with TRBJ2-3, with a tentative D call TRBD2 (6 bases). The CDR3 runs 15 residues. Germline V lookup: CDR1 MNHEY, CDR2 SMNVEV (reference sequence). The CDR3 is CASSFSGLYTDTLYF. Written as DNA, the CDR3 is TGTGCCAGCAGTTTTTCGGGACTTTACACAGATACGCTGTATTTT.

The rearrangement links TRBV2 to TRBJ2-7; the match to TRBD2 covers 8 bases. The J call may be incorrect, as the DNA end agrees better with TRBJ2-5. The length of the CDR3 is 15 residues. Per the germline V gene, CDR1 is SNHLY and CDR2 is FYNNEI. DNA for the CDR3: TGTGCCAGCAGTGAAAGGGGACTAGGTCGAGAGACCCAGTACTTC. Its protein product is CASSERGLGRETQYF.

This clonotype was seen a handful of times. The V call is TRBV6-2 or TRBV6-3, the J call TRBJ2-4; D possibly matches TRBD1 or TRBD2 (5 bases each). This CDR3 is 13 amino acids long. The V and J ends lost 5 bases and 7 bases respectively, with 12 bases between them. From germline, CDR1 is MNHEY and CDR2 SVGEGT. CDR3 nucleotides: TGTGCCAGCAGTCAGGGACGGGGTAACATTCAGTACTTC. Residues: CASSQGRGNIQYF.

Points on this clonotype: A read error may be the cause here, since a much bigger clone is one base away. The V gene is TRBV29-1, the J gene TRBJ2-7, with TRBD1 matching 7 bases. CDR1 and CDR2 (germline): SQVTM, ANQGSEA. CDR3 length: 15 amino acids. CDR3 amino acids: CNVSPRQGKAYEQYF. The CDR3 region has the DNA TGCAACGTTTCTCCACGACAGGGCAAGGCCTACGAGCAGTACTTC.

The genes are TRBV4-1 and TRBJ2-5; D is uncertain. Germline V gene data show CDR1 as MGHRA and CDR2 as YSYEKL. V was clipped by 0 bases and J by 11 bases, with 19 bases between them. CDR3 length: 15 amino acids. CDR3 DNA sequence: TGCGCCAGCAGCCAAGATCCTTCGGCAGGTCCTCTGCAGTACTTC. It specifies CASSQDPSAGPLQYF.

The CDR3 DNA follows: TGTGCCAGCTCACCAATACAGCTGGGCGATGAGCAGTTCTTC. Protein product: CASSPIQLGDEQFF. The chain joins TRBV18 to TRBJ2-1, with D uncertain. Germline CDR1 KGHSH, CDR2 LQKENI. V lost 2 bases, J lost 8 bases, and 13 bases lay in between. CDR3 length: 14 residues.

V and J are TRBV3-1 and TRBJ1-6, with 7 bases identical to TRBD1. Germline V gene sequence: CDR1 LGHDT, CDR2 YNNKEL (reference sequence). The CDR3 extends over 18 amino acids. V lost 5 bases and J lost 9; bases outside the gene matches: 19. CDR3 residues: CASSSTLIGQRTGSPLHF. The CDR3 DNA follows: TGTGCCAGCAGCTCAACATTAATAGGGCAACGGACAGGTTCACCCCTCCACTTT.

This clonotype occurred once. The chain combines TRBV6-5 with TRBJ1-5, with 10 bases identical to TRBD1. From germline, CDR1 is MNHEY and CDR2 SVGAGI. Trimming cost V 6 bases and J 7 bases; bases outside gene matches: 9. This CDR3 has 15 residues. The DNA for the CDR3 is TGTGCCAGCAGCAAGGACAGGGGGAAAGGACAGCCCCAGCATTTT. Translated: CASSKDRGKGQPQHF.